The sequence of this TCR beta chain was determined in a study of blood T cell repertoires in COVID-19. Methods used by the authors: Amplification of reference gene primers provided the estimated nucleated cell counts. The assay was immunoSEQ multiplex PCR, and TCRdb's table has in-frame clones only and misses some. Clonal size and the V and J genes are those of that table, whereas D and trimming came from the DNA. The data contain 90,000 to 100,000 clones, approximately 84% of them singletons. Trimming cost V 3 bases and J 0 bases, with 12 bases left between them. This CDR3 has 16 amino acids. Germline-derived CDR1 and CDR2 are MDHEN and SYDVKM.

Material for sequencing was peripheral blood. This TCR was recovered from a man in his 60s with acute or convalescent COVID-19. The chain has TRBV28 and TRBJ1-5; the D is unclear. The DNA of the CDR3 is TGTGCCAGCAGTTTTTCTGCGGTGTATAGCAATCAGCCCCAGCATTTT. It is translated as CASSFSAVYSNQPQHF.